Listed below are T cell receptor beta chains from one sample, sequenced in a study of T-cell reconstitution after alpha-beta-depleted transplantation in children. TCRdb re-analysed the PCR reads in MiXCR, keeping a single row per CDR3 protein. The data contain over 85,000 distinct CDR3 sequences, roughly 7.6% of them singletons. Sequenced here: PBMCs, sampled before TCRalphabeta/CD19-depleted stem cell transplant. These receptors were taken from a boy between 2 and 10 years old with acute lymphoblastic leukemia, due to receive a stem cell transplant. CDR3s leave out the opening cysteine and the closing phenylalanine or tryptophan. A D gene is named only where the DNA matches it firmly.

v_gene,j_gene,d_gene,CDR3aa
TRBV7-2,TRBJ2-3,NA,ASSLQEVTQY
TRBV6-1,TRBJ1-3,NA,ASSAGAGGRGNTIY
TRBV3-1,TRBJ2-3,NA,ASSQEISNQWTDTQY
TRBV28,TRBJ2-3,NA,ASSSPGRGDTQY
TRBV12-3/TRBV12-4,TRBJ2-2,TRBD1,ASTPGQGVGELF
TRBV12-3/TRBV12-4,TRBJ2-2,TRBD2,ASSFGQSGAGELF
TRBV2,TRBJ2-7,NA,ASKEMGYEQY
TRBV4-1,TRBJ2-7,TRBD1,ASSHRGQGAYEQY
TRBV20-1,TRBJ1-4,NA,SAGDVGRDEEKLF
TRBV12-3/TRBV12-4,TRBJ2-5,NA,ASGPNLLAQY
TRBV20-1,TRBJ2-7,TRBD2,SAEGGGLAGATYEQY
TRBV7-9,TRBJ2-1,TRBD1,ASSSEGQNNEQF
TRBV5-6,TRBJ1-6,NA,ASSLVVSLGNSPLH
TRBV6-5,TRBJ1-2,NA,ASSYSSSGLYGYT
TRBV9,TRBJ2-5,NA,ASSLTPGSQETQY
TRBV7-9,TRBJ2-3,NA,ASSLGVASPGTDTQY
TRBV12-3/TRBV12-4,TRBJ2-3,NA,ASTPGGLSQY